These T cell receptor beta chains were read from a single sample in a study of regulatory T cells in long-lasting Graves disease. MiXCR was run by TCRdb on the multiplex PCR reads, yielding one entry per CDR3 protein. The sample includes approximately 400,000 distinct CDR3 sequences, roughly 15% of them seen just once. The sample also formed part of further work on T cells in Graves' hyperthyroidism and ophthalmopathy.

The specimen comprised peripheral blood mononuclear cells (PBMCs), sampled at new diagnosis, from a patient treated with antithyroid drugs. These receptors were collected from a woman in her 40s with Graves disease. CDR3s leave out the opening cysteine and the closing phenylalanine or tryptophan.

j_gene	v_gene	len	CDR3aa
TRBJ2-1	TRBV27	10	ASSSDNNEQF
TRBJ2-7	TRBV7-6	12	ASSLVPGGGEQY
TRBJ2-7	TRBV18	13	ASSPWPGESYEQY
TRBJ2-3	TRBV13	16	ASSLAGQDLSSTDTQY
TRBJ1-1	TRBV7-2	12	ASSLRGTNTEAF
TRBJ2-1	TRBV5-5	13	ASSFSGTGNNEQF
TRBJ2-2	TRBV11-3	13	ASSVGTANTGELF
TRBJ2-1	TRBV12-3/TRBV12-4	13	ASSPLAGGGNEQF
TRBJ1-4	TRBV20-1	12	SASRTGFREKLF
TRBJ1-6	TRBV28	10	ASNEQVSPLH
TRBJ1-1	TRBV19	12	ASRPDRVGTEAF